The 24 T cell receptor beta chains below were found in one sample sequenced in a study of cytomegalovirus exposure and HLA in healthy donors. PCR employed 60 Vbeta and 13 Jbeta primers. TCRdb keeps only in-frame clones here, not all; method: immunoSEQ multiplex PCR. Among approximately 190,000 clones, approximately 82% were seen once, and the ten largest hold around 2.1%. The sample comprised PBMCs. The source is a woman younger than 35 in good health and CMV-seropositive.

The CDR3 here is CAAGQGNQPQHF. CDR3 nucleotides: TGTGCCGCAGGACAGGGCAATCAGCCCCAGCATTTT. The chain combines TRBV6-5 with TRBJ1-5; 7 nucleotides match TRBD1. The V segment lost 11 bases and the J segment 2 bases; nucleotides outside the gene matches: 3. The CDR3 totals 12 residues. Per germline, CDR1 MNHEY and CDR2 SVGAGI.

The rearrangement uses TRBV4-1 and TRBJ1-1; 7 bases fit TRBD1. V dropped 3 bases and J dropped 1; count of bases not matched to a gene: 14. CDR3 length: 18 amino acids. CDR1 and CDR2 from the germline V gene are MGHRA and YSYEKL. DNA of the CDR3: TGCGCCAGCAGCCACCCTCGAACAGGGGCGGGGAAGAACACTGAAGCTTTCTTT. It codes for CASSHPRTGAGKNTEAFF.

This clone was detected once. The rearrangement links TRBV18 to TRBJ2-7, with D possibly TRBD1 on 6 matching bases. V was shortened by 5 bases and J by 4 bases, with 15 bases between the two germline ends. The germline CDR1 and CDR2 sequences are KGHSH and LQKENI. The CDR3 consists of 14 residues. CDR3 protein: CASSADRWLYEQYF. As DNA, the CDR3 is TGTGCCAGCTCAGCGGACAGATGGCTATACGAGCAGTACTTC. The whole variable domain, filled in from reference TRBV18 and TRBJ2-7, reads NAGVMQNPRHLVRRRGQEARLRCSPMKGHSHVYWYRQLPEEGLKFMVYLQKENIIDESGMPKERFSAEFPKEGPSILRIQQVVRGDSAAYFCASSADRWLYEQYFGPGTRLTVT.

As DNA, the CDR3 is TGTGCCAGCAGCCCGATGCGGCGGGGGAGCACCGGGGAGCTGTTTTTT. Its protein is CASSPMRRGSTGELFF. The rearrangement uses TRBV7-2 and TRBJ2-2; 7 nucleotides agree with TRBD2. After removal of 5 bases from V and 4 bases from J, the junction contained 10 bases not matched to a gene. The germline gives CDR1 SGHTA, CDR2 FQGNSA. CDR3 size: 16 residues.

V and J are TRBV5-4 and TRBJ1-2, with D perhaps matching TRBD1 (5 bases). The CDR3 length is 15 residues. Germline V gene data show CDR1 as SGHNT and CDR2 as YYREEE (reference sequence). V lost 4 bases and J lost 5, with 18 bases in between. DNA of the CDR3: TGTGCCAGCAGCGCTGGTGCGGGGGGTTTATATGGCTACACCTTC. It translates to CASSAGAGGLYGYTF.

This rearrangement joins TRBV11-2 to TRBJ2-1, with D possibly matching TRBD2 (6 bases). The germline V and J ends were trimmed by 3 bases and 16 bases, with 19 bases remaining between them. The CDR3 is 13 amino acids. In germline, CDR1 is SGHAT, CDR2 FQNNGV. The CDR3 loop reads CASSFERGTLYFF. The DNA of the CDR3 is TGTGCCAGCAGCTTCGAACGGGGGACCCTCTACTTCTTC.

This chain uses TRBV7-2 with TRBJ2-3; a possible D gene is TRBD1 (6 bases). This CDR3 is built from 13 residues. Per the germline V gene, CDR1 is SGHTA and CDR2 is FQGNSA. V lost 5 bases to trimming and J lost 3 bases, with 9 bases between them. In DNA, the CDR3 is TGTGCCAGCAGCCGGGACATTACAGATACGCAGTATTTT. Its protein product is CASSRDITDTQYF.

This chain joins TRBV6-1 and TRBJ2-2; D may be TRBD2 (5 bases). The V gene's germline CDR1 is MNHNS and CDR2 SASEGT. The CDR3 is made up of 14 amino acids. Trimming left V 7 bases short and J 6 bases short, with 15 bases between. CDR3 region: CASTRGGGSGELFF. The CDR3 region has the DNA TGTGCCAGCACCCGAGGAGGTGGGTCCGGGGAGCTGTTTTTT.

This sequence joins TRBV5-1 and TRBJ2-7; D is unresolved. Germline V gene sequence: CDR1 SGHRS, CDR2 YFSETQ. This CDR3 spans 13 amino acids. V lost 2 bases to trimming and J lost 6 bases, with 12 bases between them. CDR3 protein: CASSFSGEIEQYF. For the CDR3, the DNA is TGCGCCAGCAGCTTTTCGGGTGAAATCGAGCAGTACTTC.

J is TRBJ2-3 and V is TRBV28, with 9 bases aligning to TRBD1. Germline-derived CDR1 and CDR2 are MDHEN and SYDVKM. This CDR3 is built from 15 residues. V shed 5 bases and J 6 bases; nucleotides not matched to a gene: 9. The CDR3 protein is CASSLPGQGSDTQYF. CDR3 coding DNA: TGTGCCAGCAGTCTCCCGGGACAGGGTTCGGATACGCAGTATTTT.

This chain's CDR3 is CASSVSGQGYSPLHF. The CDR3 nucleotides read TGTGCCAGCAGCGTATCGGGACAGGGGTATTCACCCCTCCACTTT. The chain is built from TRBV9 and TRBJ1-6, with 10 bases that match TRBD1. The V gene end was trimmed by 1 base and the J gene end by 8 bases; junction bases not matched to a gene: 3. The CDR3 loop spans 15 amino acids. Germline assignment: CDR1 SGDLS and CDR2 YYNGEE.

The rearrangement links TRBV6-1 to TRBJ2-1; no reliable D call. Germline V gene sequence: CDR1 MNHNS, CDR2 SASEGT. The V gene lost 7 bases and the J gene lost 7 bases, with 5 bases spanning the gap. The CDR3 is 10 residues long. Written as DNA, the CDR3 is TGTGCCAGCATGCGGAATGAGCAGTTCTTC. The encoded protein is CASMRNEQFF.

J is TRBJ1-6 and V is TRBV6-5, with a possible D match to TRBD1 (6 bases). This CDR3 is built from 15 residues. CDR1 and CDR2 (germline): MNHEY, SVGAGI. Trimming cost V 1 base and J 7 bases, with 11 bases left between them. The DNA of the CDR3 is TGTGCCAGCAGTTACTTCGGGACACCGAATTCACCCCTCCACTTT. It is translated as CASSYFGTPNSPLHF.

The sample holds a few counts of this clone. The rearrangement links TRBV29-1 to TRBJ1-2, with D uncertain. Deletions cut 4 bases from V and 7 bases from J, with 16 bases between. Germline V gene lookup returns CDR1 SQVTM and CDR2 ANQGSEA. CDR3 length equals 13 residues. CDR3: CSVVSQTSAGYTF. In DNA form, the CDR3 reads TGCAGCGTTGTCTCACAGACCTCAGCTGGCTACACCTTC.

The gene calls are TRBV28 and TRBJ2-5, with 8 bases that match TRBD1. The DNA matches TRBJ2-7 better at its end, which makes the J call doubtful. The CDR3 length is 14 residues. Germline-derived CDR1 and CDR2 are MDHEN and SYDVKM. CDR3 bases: TGTGCCACCGACGCAGGGGGCGGCTCCTACGAGCAGTACTTC. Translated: CATDAGGGSYEQYF.

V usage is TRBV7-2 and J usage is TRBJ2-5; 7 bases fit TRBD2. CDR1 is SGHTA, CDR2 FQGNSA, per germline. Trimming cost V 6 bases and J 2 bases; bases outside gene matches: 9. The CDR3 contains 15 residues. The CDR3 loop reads CASSLGGLPQETQYF. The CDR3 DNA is TGTGCCAGCAGTCTCGGGGGACTACCGCAAGAGACCCAGTACTTC. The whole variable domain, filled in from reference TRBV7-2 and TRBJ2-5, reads GAGVSQSPSNKVTEKGKDVELRCDPISGHTALYWYRQSLGQGLEFLIYFQGNSAPDKSGLPSDRFSAERTGGSVSTLTIQRTQQEDSAVYLCASSLGGLPQETQYFGPGTRLLVL.

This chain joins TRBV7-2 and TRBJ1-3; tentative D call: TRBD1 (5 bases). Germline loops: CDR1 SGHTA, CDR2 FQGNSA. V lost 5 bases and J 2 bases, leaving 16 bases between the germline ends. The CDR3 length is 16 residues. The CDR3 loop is CASSTSRQLPGNTIYF. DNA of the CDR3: TGTGCCAGCAGCACTTCCCGACAGCTTCCTGGAAACACCATATATTTT.

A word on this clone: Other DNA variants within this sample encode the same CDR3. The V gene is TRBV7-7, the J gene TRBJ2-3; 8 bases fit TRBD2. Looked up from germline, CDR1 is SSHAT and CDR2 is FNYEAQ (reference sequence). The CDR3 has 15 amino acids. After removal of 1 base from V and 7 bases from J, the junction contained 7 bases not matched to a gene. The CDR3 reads CASSLDGGAFNTQYF. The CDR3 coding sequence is TGTGCCAGCAGCTTAGACGGGGGGGCCTTTAATACGCAGTATTTT. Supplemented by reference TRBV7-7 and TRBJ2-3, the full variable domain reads GAGVSQSPRYKVTKRGQDVTLRCDPISSHATLYWYQQALGQGPEFLTYFNYEAQPDKSGLPSDRFSAERPEGSISTLTIQRTEQRDSAMYRCASSLDGGAFNTQYFGPGTRLTVL.

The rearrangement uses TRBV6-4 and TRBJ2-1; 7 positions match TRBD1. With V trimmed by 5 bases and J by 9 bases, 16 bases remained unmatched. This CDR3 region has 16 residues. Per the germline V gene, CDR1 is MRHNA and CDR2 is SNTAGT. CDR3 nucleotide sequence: TGTGCCAGCAGTCCGTCCGGGACAGTAGATTGGGGTGAGCAGTTCTTC. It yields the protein CASSPSGTVDWGEQFF.

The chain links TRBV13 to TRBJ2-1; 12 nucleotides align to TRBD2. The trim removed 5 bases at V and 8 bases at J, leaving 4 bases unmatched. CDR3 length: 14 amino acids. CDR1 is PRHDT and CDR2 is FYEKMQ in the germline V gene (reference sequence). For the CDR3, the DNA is TGTGCCAGCAGCGGACTAGCGGGGAAGTATGAGCAGTTCTTC. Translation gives CASSGLAGKYEQFF. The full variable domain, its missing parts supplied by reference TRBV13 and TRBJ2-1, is AAGVIQSPRHLIKEKRETATLKCYPIPRHDTVYWYQQGPGQDPQFLISFYEKMQSDKGSIPDRFSAQQFSDYHSELNMSSLELGDSALYFCASSGLAGKYEQFFGPGTRLTVL.

The CDR3, as DNA: TGTGCCACAAACGAACAGGGCTCTGGGGCCAACGTCCTGACTTTC. This encodes CATNEQGSGANVLTF. The chain is built from TRBV7-9 and TRBJ2-6; perhaps TRBD1 as D (6 bases). Germline assignment: CDR1 SEHNR and CDR2 FQNEAQ (reference sequence). This CDR3 is 15 amino acids long. Trimming pared 10 bases from V and 0 bases from J, leaving 13 bases between.

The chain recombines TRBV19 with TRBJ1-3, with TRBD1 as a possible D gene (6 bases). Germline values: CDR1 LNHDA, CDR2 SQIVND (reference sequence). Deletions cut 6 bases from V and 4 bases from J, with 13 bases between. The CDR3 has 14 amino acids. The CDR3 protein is CASRSGQWGNTIYF. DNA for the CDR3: TGTGCCAGTAGGTCCGGACAGTGGGGAAACACCATATATTTT.

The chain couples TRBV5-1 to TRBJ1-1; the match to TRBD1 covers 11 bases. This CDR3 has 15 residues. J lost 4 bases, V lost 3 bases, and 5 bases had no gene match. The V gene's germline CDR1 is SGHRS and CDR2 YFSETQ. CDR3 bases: TGCGCCAGCAGCTCCTCCGGGACAGGGGGCACTGAAGCTTTCTTT. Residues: CASSSSGTGGTEAFF.

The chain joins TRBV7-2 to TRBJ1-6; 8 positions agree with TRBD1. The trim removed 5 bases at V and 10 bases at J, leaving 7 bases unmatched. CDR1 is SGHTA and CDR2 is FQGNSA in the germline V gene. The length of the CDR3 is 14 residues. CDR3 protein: CASSPDRANSPLHF. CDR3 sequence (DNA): TGTGCCAGCAGCCCGGACAGGGCTAACTCACCCCTCCACTTT. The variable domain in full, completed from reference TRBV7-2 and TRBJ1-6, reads GAGVSQSPSNKVTEKGKDVELRCDPISGHTALYWYRQSLGQGLEFLIYFQGNSAPDKSGLPSDRFSAERTGGSVSTLTIQRTQQEDSAVYLCASSPDRANSPLHFGNGTRLTVT.